This TCR beta chain was obtained from a study of blood T cell repertoires in COVID-19. CDR1 and CDR2 from the germline V gene are LGHDT and YNNKEL (reference sequence). This CDR3 has 13 amino acids. The V gene lost 3 bases and the J gene lost 8 bases, with 13 bases spanning the gap. Generated by immunoSEQ multiplex PCR, the TCRdb table keeps only in-frame clones and is missing some. Altogether 72,000 or so clones are present, 80% to 90% being singletons, with the ten largest covering 5% to 6.5%. The V and J genes are TRBV3-1 (or the pseudogene TRBV3-2) and TRBJ1-1; D may be TRBD1 (6 bases). What was sequenced was peripheral blood. This TCR came from a man over 45 with active COVID-19. The CDR3 nucleotides are TGTGCCAGCAGCCAGGAACAGGGTCGGGAAGCTTTCTTT. Amino acid sequence: CASSQEQGREAFF.